These 6 T cell receptor beta chains originate from one sample sequenced in a study of T-cell reconstitution after alpha-beta-depleted transplantation in children. Using unique molecular identifiers, the investigators prepared the TCRbeta library. TCRdb analysed the PCR reads with MiXCR anew, one entry per CDR3 protein. The repertoire includes just over 350,000 distinct CDR3 sequences, approximately 12% of them detected once, and about 3.9% sits in the top ten. Sequenced here: PBMCs, sampled from the stem cell graft. Every receptor here comes from a human donor who donated a stem cell graft to a child with Fanconi anemia.

This clonotype was seen only a few times. CDR3 residues: CATSRDRRGRQDTQYF. The CDR3 DNA is TGTGCCACCAGCAGAGATCGCAGGGGGCGTCAAGATACGCAGTATTTT. The chain recombines TRBV15 with TRBJ2-3; 8 positions match TRBD1. J gave up 5 bases and V 0 bases, and 7 bases lay outside the gene matches. The CDR3 spans 16 residues. Per the germline V gene, CDR1 is LNHNV and CDR2 is YYDKDF (reference sequence).

Only a few counts were recorded for this clonotype. The chain links TRBV4-2 to TRBJ2-5; the D is unclear. CDR3 length: 14 amino acids. V was trimmed by 1 base and J by 4 bases, leaving 10 bases between them. Germline lookup yields CDR1 LGHNA and CDR2 YNFKEQ. The CDR3 DNA reads TGTGCCAGCAGCCAAGCGATCCAGCGAGAGACCCAGTACTTC. Protein: CASSQAIQRETQYF.

This clonotype was recorded at least ten times. V and J are TRBV11-2 and TRBJ1-6; 8 bases match TRBD1. The CDR3 sequence is 14 residues long. Germline V CDR1 and CDR2: SGHAT, FQNNGV. V lost 3 bases and J lost 7; bases outside the gene matches: 2. CDR3 protein: CASSFRGRNSPLHF. The CDR3 DNA sequence: TGTGCCAGCAGCTTCAGGGGGCGGAATTCACCCCTCCACTTT.

Remarks on this clonotype: The junction does not match germline at one end; this may be a read error. The V call is TRBV12-3 or TRBV12-4, the J call TRBJ2-6, with TRBD1 identical over 9 bases. The CDR3 length is 18 residues. The CDR3 coding sequence is TGTGCCAGCAGTTTTCGGGGTAACAGGGGGCTTGGGGCCAGCGTCCTGACTTTC. It codes for CASSFRGNRGLGASVLTF.

This clonotype was detected a few times. V is TRBV29-1 and J is TRBJ1-1, with D perhaps TRBD1 (6 bases). V lost 7 bases, J lost 1 base, and 10 bases lay in between. The CDR3 length is 12 residues. Germline V lookup: CDR1 SQVTM, CDR2 ANQGSEA. The CDR3 loop reads CSAATGNTEAFF. The CDR3 bases are TGCAGCGCTGCGACAGGGAACACTGAAGCTTTCTTT.

This clonotype was found many times. The rearrangement uses TRBV18 and TRBJ2-6, with 7 bases lining up with TRBD1. Germline lookup yields CDR1 KGHSH and CDR2 LQKENI. This CDR3 is 15 amino acids long. Losses at the gene ends were 2 bases for V and 4 bases for J; bases not matched to a gene: 2. Written as DNA, the CDR3 is TGTGCCAGCTCACCAACAGGGGCCGGGGCCAACGTCCTGACTTTC. Its translation is CASSPTGAGANVLTF.